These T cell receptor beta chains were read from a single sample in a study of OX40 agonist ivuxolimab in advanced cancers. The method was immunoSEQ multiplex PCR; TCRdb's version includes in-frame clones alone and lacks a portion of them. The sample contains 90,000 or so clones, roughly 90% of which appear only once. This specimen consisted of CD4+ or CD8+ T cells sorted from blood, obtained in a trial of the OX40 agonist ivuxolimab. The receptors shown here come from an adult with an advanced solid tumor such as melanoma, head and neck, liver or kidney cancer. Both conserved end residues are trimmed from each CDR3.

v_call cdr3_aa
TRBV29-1 SVWTGQRSGNTIY
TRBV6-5 ASGEFGGPGNEQF
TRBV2 ASTSAGVAFNEQF
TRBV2 ASSVLSSTYEQY
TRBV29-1 SSTPGGGGTEAF
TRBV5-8 ASSPGGPEAF
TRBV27 ASSLGGGNTEAF
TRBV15 ATSMQVEQY
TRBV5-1 ASSAKSLGRQKETQY
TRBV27 ASRLGQGSSYEQY
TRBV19 ASSSVTSGSSYEQY
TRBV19 ASSIGQGATEAF
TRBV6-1 ASSVADNTGELF
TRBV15 ATSSPVGVETQY
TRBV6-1 ASTERVGGNTIY
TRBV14 ASSPPGQSEAF
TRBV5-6 ASSSGQVYYGYT
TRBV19 ASSFSSDLGTEAF
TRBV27 ASRRTSGRVETQY
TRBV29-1 SVATGAYEQY
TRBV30 AWSVQGGGGKQETQY
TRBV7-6 ASSPTGQETQY
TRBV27 ASRGGGGLRGYT
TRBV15 ATSGRSHEQF
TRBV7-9 ASSWEGPYQETQY
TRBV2 ASSEALGRQDTQY
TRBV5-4 ASSLAGRTTSYEQY
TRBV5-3 ARSPVYQEPLNTEAF
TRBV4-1 ASSQNLGYEQY
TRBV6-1 ASSTSGGYNEQF
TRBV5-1 ASSSGEVEAF
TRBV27 ASSTRGGTDTQY
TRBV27 ASTAGGWNEQF
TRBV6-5 ASSSMGQLTEAF
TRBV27 ASSLSKALYEQY
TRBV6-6 ASGEGTNYGYT
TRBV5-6 ASNSVASYNEQF
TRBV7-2 ASSLPYSSEQF
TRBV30 AWAAGTGAYGYT
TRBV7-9 ASSFLGLKNEQF
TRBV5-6 ASSFGLGWGTGELF
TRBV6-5 ASRPGTGSVYEQY
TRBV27 ASSLTSGGNNEQF
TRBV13 ASSFRDRPATQY